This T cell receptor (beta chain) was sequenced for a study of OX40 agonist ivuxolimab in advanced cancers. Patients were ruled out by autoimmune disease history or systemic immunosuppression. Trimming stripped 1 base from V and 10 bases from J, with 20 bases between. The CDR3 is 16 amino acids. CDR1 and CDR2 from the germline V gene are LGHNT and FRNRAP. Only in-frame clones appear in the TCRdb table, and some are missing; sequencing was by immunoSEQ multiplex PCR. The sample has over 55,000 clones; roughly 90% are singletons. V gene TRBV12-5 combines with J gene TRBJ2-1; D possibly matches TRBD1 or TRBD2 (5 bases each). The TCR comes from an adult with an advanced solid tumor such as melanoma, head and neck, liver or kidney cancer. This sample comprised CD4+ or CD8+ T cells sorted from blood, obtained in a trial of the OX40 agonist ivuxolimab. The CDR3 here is CASGLGQLHGAGEQFF. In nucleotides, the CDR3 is TGTGCTAGTGGTTTGGGCCAGCTACATGGGGCGGGCGAGCAGTTCTTC.